This T cell receptor (beta chain) was captured by sequencing in a study of identical twins. Study results and caveats: In drawing conclusions, the study used cross-sectional statistical analysis and did not follow the same donors. With abundant cord blood beta clonotypes, insertions were fewer; memory repertoires showed no such pattern.

Addition of a universal primer site occurred through template switching, and cDNA carried unique molecular identifiers. Each CDR3 protein gets one entry after TCRdb re-called the 5' RACE reads with MiXCR. The sample shows 500,000 or so distinct CDR3 sequences, approximately 15% of them seen only once. The CDR3 is 14 amino acids. V was trimmed by 0 bases and J by 2 bases, leaving 5 bases between them. Germline V gives CDR1 ENHRY, CDR2 SYGVKD. This clonotype showed up just a few times. What it binds is unknown. These data were also filed under a second study, of yellow fever vaccine responses in identical twins.

The receptor comes from a young woman in good health. The chain uses TRBV10-3 and TRBJ1-3; the D is unclear. The sample was CD4+ T cells sorted from blood. In DNA form, the CDR3 reads TGTGCCATCAGTGAGTCCGGGGCTGGAAACACCATATATTTT. Amino acid sequence: CAISESGAGNTIYF.